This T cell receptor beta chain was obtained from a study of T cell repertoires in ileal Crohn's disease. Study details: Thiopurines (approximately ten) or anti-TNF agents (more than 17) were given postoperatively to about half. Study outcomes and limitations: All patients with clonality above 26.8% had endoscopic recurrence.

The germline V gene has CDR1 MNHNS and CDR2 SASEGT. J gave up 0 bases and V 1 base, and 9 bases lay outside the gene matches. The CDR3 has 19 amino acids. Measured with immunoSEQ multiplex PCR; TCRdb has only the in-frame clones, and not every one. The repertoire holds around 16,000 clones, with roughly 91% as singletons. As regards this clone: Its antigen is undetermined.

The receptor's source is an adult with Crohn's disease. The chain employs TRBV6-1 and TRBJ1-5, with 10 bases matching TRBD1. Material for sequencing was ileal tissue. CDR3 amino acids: CASSEEDRGAFFSNQPQHF. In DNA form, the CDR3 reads TGTGCCAGCAGTGAAGAGGACAGGGGGGCTTTTTTTAGCAATCAGCCCCAGCATTTT.